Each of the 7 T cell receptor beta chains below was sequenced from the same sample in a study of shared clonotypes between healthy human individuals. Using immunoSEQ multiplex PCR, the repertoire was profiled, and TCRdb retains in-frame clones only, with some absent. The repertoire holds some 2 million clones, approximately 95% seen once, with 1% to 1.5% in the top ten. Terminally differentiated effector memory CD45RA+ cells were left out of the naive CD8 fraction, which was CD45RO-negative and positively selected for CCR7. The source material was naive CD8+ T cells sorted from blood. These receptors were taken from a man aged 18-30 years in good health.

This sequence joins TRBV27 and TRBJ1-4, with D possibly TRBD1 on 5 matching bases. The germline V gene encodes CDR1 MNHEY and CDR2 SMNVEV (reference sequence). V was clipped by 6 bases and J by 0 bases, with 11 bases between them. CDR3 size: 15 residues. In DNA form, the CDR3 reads TGTGCCAGCAGGAACAGGAAAACAACTAATGAAAAACTGTTTTTT. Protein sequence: CASRNRKTTNEKLFF.

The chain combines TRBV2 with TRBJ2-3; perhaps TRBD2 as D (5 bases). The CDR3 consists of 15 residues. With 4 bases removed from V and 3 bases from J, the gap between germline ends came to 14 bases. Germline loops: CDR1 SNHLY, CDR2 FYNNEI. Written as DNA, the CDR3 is TGTGCCAGCAGTGGAGCCGGGGTGAGGACAGATACGCAGTATTTT. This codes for CASSGAGVRTDTQYF.

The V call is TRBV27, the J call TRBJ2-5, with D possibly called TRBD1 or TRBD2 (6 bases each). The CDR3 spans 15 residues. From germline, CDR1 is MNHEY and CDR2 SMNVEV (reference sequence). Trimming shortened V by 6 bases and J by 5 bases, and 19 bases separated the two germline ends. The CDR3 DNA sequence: TGTGCCAGCAGCCCTATGGGGGGCACGGGGGAGACCCAGTACTTC. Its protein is CASSPMGGTGETQYF.

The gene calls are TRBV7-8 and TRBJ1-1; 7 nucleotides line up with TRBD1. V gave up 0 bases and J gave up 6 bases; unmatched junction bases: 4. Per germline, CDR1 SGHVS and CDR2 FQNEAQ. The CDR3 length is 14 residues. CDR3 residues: CASSLAGTASEAFF. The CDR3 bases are TGTGCCAGCAGCTTAGCAGGGACAGCCTCTGAAGCTTTCTTT.

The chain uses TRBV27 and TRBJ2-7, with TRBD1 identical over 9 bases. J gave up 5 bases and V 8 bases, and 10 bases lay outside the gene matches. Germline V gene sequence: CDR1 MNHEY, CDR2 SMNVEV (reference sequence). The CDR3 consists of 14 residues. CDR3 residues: CASPHRDRDHEQYF. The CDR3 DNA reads TGTGCCAGCCCCCACCGGGACAGGGACCACGAGCAGTACTTC.

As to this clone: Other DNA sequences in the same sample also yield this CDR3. The CDR3 loop reads CAWSGLGNSPLHF. CDR3 DNA sequence: TGTGCCTGGAGTGGATTGGGGAATTCACCCCTCCACTTT. This sequence joins TRBV30 and TRBJ1-6; D unclear. Germline CDR1 is GTSNPN and CDR2 is SVGIG (reference sequence). The length of the CDR3 is 13 residues. Trimming removed 1 base at V and 7 bases at J, with 8 bases between.

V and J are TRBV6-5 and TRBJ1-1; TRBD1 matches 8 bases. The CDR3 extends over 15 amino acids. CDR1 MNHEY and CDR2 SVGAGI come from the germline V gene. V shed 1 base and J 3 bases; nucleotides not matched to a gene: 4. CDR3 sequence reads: CASSYLQGVDTEAFF. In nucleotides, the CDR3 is TGTGCCAGCAGTTACTTACAGGGGGTGGACACTGAAGCTTTCTTT.